These 12 T cell receptor beta chains share one sample of origin, sequenced in a study of T cell responses to AZD1222 COVID-19 vaccine (dated by TCRdb to the early 2020s). The time point label of this sample denotes: baseline before first vaccination. Libraries came from the immunoSEQ multiplex PCR assay. Sourced from immuneACCESS, this table was stored by TCRdb with only in-frame sequences that have V and J called. A share of the clones is absent; for the studies checked, an unresolved V gene accounts for under half, and the remainder has no known explanation. Here the sample has roughly 100,000 clones; about 90% occur a single time. Roughly 25% of the sample rests with the top ten. Sequenced material: peripheral blood, taken on day 0 of AZD1222 vaccination. These receptors were collected from an adult in good health.

This chain links TRBV6-4 with TRBJ2-7; D is tentatively TRBD1 or TRBD2 (5 bases each). The CDR3 extends over 13 amino acids. V lost 6 bases to trimming and J lost 5 bases, with 14 bases between them. CDR1 MRHNA and CDR2 SNTAGT come from the germline V gene. CDR3 nucleotides: TGTGCCAGCAGGAGGGCAGGGCGAAACGAGCAGTACTTC. It yields the protein CASRRAGRNEQYF.

The chain is built from TRBV28 and TRBJ1-5; D unresolved. Germline V CDR1 and CDR2: MDHEN, SYDVKM. The CDR3 is 14 residues long. The germline V and J ends were trimmed by 6 bases and 7 bases, with 16 bases remaining between them. The CDR3 loop is CASRHRLGRQPQHF. CDR3 coding DNA: TGTGCCAGCAGGCACCGACTCGGTCGGCAGCCCCAGCATTTT.

V is TRBV4-1 and J is TRBJ1-5; D unclear. Trimming pared 1 base from V and 4 bases from J, leaving 8 bases between. This CDR3 is built from 14 residues. CDR1 MGHRA and CDR2 YSYEKL come from the germline V gene. The DNA for the CDR3 is TGCGCCAGCAGCCAAGTGTCCGAAAATCAGCCCCAGCATTTT. It codes for CASSQVSENQPQHF.

This sequence joins TRBV5-1 and TRBJ2-2, with TRBD2 identical over 11 bases. The CDR3 is made up of 16 amino acids. Losses at the gene ends were 0 bases for V and 7 bases for J; bases not matched to a gene: 5. Germline V gene sequence: CDR1 SGHRS, CDR2 YFSETQ. For the CDR3, the DNA is TGCGCCAGCAGCTTGGGTACTAGCGGGAGTGGCGGGGAGCTGTTTTTT. It translates to CASSLGTSGSGGELFF.

The gene calls are TRBV18 and TRBJ1-5; D may be TRBD1 (6 bases). CDR3 length equals 14 residues. V lost 2 bases, J lost 4 bases, and 9 bases lay in between. Germline assignment: CDR1 KGHSH and CDR2 LQKENI. The CDR3 sequence is CASSPGQTNQPQHF. The CDR3 DNA sequence: TGTGCCAGCTCACCAGGACAGACTAATCAGCCCCAGCATTTT.

This chain joins TRBV5-1 and TRBJ1-5; 7 nucleotides line up with TRBD1. In germline, CDR1 is SGHRS, CDR2 YFSETQ. V lost 1 base and J lost 2; bases outside the gene matches: 3. This CDR3 region has 15 residues. CDR3 nucleotides: TGCGCCAGCAGCTTGACCGGGACAGGCAATCAGCCCCAGCATTTT. The encoded protein is CASSLTGTGNQPQHF. Drawing the rest from reference TRBV5-1 and TRBJ1-5, the complete variable domain is KAGVTQTPRYLIKTRGQQVTLSCSPISGHRSVSWYQQTPGQGLQFLFEYFSETQRNKGNFPGRFSGRQFSNSRSEMNVSTLELGDSALYLCASSLTGTGNQPQHFGDGTRLSIL.

The chain combines TRBV27 with TRBJ2-1, with a tentative D call TRBD2 (7 bases). V was clipped by 2 bases and J by 7 bases, with 15 bases between them. Germline CDR1 is MNHEY and CDR2 is SMNVEV (reference sequence). The CDR3 has 15 amino acids. The CDR3 reads CASSLGGGRGNEQFF. CDR3 sequence (DNA): TGTGCCAGCAGTTTAGGGGGAGGGAGGGGGAATGAGCAGTTCTTC.

The chain has TRBV5-1 and TRBJ2-2; the D gene is possibly TRBD2 (7 bases). The CDR3 is 16 amino acids. The germline V and J ends were trimmed by 0 bases and 3 bases, with 12 bases remaining between them. Germline-derived CDR1 and CDR2 are SGHRS and YFSETQ. The chain's CDR3 is CASSLVAGADTGELFF. DNA of the CDR3: TGCGCCAGCAGCTTGGTGGCGGGGGCGGACACCGGGGAGCTGTTTTTT.

The V and J genes are TRBV27 and TRBJ2-3, with D unresolved. Germline V lookup: CDR1 MNHEY, CDR2 SMNVEV (reference sequence). CDR3 size: 16 residues. Trimming removed 6 bases from V and 6 bases from J, with 22 bases in between. Here the CDR3 DNA reads TGTGCCAGCAGCCAGGATCGGAGCTACTCCAGGGATACGCAGTATTTT. Translating gives CASSQDRSYSRDTQYF.

The chain employs TRBV19 and TRBJ1-1; D remains unclear. Germline loops: CDR1 LNHDA, CDR2 SQIVND (reference sequence). The CDR3 runs to 15 residues. The ends were cut back, 6 bases at V and 1 base at J, with 15 bases in the middle. The CDR3 DNA follows: TGTGCCAGTAGGGTTACCTTGGGAGGGAACACTGAAGCTTTCTTT. Encoded protein: CASRVTLGGNTEAFF.

V gene TRBV2 combines with J gene TRBJ2-2; D is unclear. This CDR3 contains 14 residues. Per germline, CDR1 SNHLY and CDR2 FYNNEI. V was cut by 8 bases and J by 8 bases, with 18 bases left in between. The CDR3 DNA reads TGTGCCAGCCGGAAGGTAGCTGAGGCGGGGGAGCTGTTTTTT. Its translation: CASRKVAEAGELFF.

This clone was detected only once. The chain has TRBV7-9 and TRBJ2-5; D perhaps matches TRBD1 (7 bases). This CDR3 has 15 amino acids. Trimming removed 5 bases at V and 2 bases at J, with 15 bases between. CDR1 is SEHNR and CDR2 is FQNEAQ in the germline V gene (reference sequence). CDR3 nucleotide sequence: TGTGCCAGCAGCCCGGGGAGGACAGGTCAAGAGACCCAGTACTTC. It yields the protein CASSPGRTGQETQYF.